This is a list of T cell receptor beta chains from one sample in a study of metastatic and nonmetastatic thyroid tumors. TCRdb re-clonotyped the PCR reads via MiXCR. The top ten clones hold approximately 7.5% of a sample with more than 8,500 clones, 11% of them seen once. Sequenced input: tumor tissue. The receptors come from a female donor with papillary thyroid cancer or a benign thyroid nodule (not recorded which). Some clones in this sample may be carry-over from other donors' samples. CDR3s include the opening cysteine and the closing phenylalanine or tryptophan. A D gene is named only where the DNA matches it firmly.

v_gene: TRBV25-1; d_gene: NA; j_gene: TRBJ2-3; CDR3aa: CASSELTGRSTDTQYF
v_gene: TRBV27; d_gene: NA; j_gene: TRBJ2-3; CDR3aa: CASSLSLDVLDTQYF
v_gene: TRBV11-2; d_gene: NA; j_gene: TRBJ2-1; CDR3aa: CASSPIRSSSTNEQFF
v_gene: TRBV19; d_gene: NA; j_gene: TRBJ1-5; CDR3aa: CATSAGAVGNQPQHF
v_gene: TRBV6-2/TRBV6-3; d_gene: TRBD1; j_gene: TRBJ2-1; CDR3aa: CASAASSLVGTVNNEQFF
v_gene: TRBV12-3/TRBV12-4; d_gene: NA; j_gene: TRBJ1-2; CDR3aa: CASSLGGTNYGYTF
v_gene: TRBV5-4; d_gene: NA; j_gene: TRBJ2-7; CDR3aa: CASSLNNEQYF
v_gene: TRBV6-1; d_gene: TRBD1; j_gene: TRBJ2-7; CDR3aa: CASMEGQGFEQYF
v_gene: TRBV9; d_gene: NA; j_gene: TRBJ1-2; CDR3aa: CASSVWGREVEGFSGYTF
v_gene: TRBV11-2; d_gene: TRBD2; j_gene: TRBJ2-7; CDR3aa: CASSLDASGSSAEQYF
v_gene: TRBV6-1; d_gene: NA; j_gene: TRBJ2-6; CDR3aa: CASRAERTTGANVLTF
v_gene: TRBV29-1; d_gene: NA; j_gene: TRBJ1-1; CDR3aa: CSGGSHTEAFF
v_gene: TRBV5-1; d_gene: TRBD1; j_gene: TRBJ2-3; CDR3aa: CASSSGTGGSTDTQYF
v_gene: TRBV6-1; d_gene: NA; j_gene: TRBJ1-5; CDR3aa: CASSEQGWQPQHF
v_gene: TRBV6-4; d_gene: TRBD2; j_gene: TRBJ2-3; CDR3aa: CASSDSGTSGGATDTQYF
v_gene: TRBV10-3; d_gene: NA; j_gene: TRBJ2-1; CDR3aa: CATGTVYDEQFF
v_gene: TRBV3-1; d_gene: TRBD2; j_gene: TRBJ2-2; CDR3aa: CASSHRGGARTGELFF
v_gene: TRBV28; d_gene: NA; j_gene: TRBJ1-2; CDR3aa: CASSWGDLGYTF
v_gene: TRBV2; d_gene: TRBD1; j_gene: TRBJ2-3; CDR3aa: CASKRDRGGTDTQYF
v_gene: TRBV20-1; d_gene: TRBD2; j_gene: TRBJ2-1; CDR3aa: CSASGFLAGANRYEQFF
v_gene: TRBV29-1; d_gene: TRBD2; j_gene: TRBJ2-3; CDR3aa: CSTEASGGTDTQYF
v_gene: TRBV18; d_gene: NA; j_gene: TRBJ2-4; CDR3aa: CASSMAVAKNIQYF